This TCR beta chain was identified during a study of T cells expressing NK-cell markers (dated by TCRdb to about 2020). About the investigation overall: Seven or eight donors provided sorted CD3+CD56+NKG2C+, CD3+CD56+NKG2C- and CD3+CD56-NKG2C+ T-cell subsets, whose TCR beta-chain repertoires were profiled. Among the eight sequenced donors, seven were HCMV-seropositive and one was HCMV-seronegative. Randomly selected healthy volunteers, three men and five women, were used as the eight sequenced donors. The libraries were sequenced on Illumina HiSeq 2000/2500, MiSeq or NextSeq, producing 2 x 150 bp reads. Overall study outcomes, separate from this receptor: In over five donors, the dominant CD3+CD56+NKG2C+ clonotypes were found to rank among the top 10 CD8+ clonotypes and to make up 1.0-7.0% of CD8+ T cells. Those dominant clonotypes were again the most abundant among CD3+CD56-NKG2C+ cells in a handful of donors, at roughly 25-65%. Whether the expanded NKG2C-expressing T cell clones were specific for HCMV antigens remained unclear.

A commercial ELISA kit detecting HCMV-specific IgG in serum was used to determine HCMV serostatus. Ficoll density gradient centrifugation was used to isolate peripheral blood mononuclear cells from blood. Data came from an Illumina HiSeq 2000. The TCR beta cDNA libraries were made using 5'RACE template switching, a step that added both a universal primer site and unique molecular identifiers. cDNA synthesis was primed from the TCR beta constant segment, followed by two successive PCR amplification steps. The study's own analysis went as follows. MIGEC handled demultiplexing of the reads and grouping by UMI, while MiTCR was used to assemble and quantify clonotypes. To exclude erroneous sequences, any TCR cDNA sequence not supported by at least two reads was discarded. The tcR package was used for downstream repertoire analysis, with clonotypes matched between fractions based on CDR3 nucleotide sequence plus V segment. VDJmatch was used to annotate antigen specificity against VDJdb, with one amino acid substitution in CDR3 permitted. With the reads reprocessed by TCRdb, a single entry stands for each CDR3 protein sequence and no DNA is reported. The V and J calls and clone size are TCRdb's, not the authors'. The sample table on file contains 150,000 or so distinct CDR3 sequences. Approximately 18% of the sample is taken by the ten largest.

For this clonotype: It lacks a known antigen.

From its cysteine to its phenylalanine, the CDR3 spans 16 amino acids. DNA is not recorded here. Via the germline V gene, CDR1 is SGHRS and CDR2 YFSETQ. The clonotype originates from a woman between 18 and 75 years old in good health. This sequence uses TRBV5-1 and TRBJ2-1; no DNA is available, so the TRBD1 call from TCRdb remains unchecked. Sequencing input: blood T cells: a sorted CD56 or NKG2C T cell subset, CD4+ or CD8+ T cells, or bulk PBMC T cells (not recorded which). The CDR3 region reads CASSLRAQGAGNEQFF.